Sequencing of this T cell receptor (beta chain) was carried out in a study of shared clonotypes between healthy human individuals. Samples underwent the assay at deep level. DNA from unsorted PBMC was sequenced on ten immunoSEQ deep assay plates. Using immunoSEQ multiplex PCR, the repertoire was profiled, and TCRdb retains in-frame clones only, with some absent. The repertoire holds roughly 500,000 clones, with 75% to 85% as singletons. With 5 bases removed from V and 1 base from J, the gap between germline ends came to 9 bases. Germline values: CDR1 SGHTA, CDR2 FQGNSA. The CDR3 runs 14 residues. Study-level findings and limits: Sequencing depth was expected to influence donor clonotype sharing. With few donors, the genetic and exposure-history diversity represented was limited.

Turning to this clone: No antigen is known for it.

This clonotype was sampled from a woman aged 40 to 50 in good health. Some clones in this sample may be carry-over from other donors' samples. Sequencing input: PBMCs. The rearrangement uses TRBV7-2 and TRBJ1-3; possibly TRBD1 for D (6 bases). DNA for the CDR3: TGTGCCAGCAGCCGGACAGTGTCTGGAAACACCATATATTTT. It is translated as CASSRTVSGNTIYF. Complete variable domain (other parts from reference TRBV7-2 and TRBJ1-3): GAGVSQSPSNKVTEKGKDVELRCDPISGHTALYWYRQSLGQGLEFLIYFQGNSAPDKSGLPSDRFSAERTGGSVSTLTIQRTQQEDSAVYLCASSRTVSGNTIYFGEGSWLTVV.